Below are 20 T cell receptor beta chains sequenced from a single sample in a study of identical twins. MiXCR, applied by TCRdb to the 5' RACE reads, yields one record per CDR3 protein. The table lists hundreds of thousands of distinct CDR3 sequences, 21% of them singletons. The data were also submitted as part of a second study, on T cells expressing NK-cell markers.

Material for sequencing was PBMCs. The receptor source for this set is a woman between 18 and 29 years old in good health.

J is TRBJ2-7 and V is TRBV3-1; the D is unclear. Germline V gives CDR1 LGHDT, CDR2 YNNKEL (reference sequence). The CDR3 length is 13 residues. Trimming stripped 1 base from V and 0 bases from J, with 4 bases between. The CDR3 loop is CASSQVSSYEQYF. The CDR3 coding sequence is TGTGCCAGCAGCCAAGTTAGCTCCTACGAGCAGTACTTC.

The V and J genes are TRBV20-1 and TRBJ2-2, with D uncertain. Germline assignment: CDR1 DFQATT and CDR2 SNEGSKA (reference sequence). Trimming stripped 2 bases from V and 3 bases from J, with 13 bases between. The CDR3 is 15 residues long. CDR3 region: CSARPRPKYTGELFF. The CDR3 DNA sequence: TGCAGTGCTAGACCCAGGCCTAAATACACCGGGGAGCTGTTTTTT.

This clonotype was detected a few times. The CDR3 reads CASSPWTSGPSYEQYF. In nucleotides, the CDR3 is TGTGCCAGCAGCCCCTGGACTAGCGGGCCTTCCTACGAGCAGTACTTC. The chain carries TRBV7-9 and TRBJ2-7, with 11 bases matching TRBD2. CDR3 length: 16 amino acids. After removal of 5 bases from V and 1 base from J, the junction contained 7 bases not matched to a gene. Germline V gives CDR1 SEHNR, CDR2 FQNEAQ (reference sequence).

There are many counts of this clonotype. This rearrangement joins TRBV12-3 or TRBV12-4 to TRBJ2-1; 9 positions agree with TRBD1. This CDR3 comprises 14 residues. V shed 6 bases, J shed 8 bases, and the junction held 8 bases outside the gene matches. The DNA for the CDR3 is TGTGCCAGCAGCGTCAGGACAGGGGTCTATGAGCAGTTCTTC. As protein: CASSVRTGVYEQFF.

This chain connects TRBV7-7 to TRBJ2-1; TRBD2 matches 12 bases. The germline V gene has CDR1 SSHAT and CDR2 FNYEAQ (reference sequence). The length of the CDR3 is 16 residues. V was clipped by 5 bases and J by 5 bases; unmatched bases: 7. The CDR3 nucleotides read TGTGCCAGCAGCGCATCTCGGACTAGCGGGAACAATGAGCAGTTCTTC. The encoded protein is CASSASRTSGNNEQFF.

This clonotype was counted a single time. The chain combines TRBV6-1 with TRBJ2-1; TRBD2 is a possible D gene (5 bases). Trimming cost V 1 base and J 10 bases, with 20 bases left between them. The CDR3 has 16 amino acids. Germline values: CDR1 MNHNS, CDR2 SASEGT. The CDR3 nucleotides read TGTGCCAGCAGTGAAGATCGGTTGGCTAGCAAGCGGGAGCAGTTCTTC. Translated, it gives CASSEDRLASKREQFF.

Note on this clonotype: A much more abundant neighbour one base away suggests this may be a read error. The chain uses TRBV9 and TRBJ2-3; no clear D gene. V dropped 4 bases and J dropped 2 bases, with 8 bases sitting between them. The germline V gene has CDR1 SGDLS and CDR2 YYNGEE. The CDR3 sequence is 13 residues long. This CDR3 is CASSSGHTDTQYF. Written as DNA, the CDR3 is TGTGCCAGCAGCTCGGGCCACACAGATACGCAGTATTTT.

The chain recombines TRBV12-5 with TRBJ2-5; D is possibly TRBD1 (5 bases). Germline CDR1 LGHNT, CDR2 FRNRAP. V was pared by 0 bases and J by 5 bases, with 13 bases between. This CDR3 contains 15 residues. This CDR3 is CASGLVGARAETQYF. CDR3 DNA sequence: TGTGCTAGTGGTTTGGTTGGGGCCAGGGCCGAGACCCAGTACTTC.

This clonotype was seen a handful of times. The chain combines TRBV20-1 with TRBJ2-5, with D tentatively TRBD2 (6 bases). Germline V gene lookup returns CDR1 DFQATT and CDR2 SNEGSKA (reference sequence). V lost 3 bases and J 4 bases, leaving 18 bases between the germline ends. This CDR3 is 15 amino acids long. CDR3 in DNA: TGCAGTGCTAGGAAAAACTTGGCGGGACGAGAGACCCAGTACTTC. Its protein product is CSARKNLAGRETQYF.

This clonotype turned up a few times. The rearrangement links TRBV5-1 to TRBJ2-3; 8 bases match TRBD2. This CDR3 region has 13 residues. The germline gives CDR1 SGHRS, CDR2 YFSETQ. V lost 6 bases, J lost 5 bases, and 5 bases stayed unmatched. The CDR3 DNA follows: TGCGCCAGCAATGCGGGGGGACGAGATACGCAGTATTTT. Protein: CASNAGGRDTQYF.

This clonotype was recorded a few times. CDR3 region: CASSIGDTGELFF. In DNA form, the CDR3 reads TGTGCCAGCAGCATCGGGGACACCGGGGAGCTGTTTTTT. The V call is TRBV9, the J call TRBJ2-2, with D tentatively TRBD2 (5 bases). Germline values: CDR1 SGDLS, CDR2 YYNGEE. The CDR3 consists of 13 residues. V shed 4 bases and J shed 3 bases, with 7 bases lying between them. Full variable domain (missing parts from reference TRBV9 and TRBJ2-2): DSGVTQTPKHLITATGQRVTLRCSPRSGDLSVYWYQQSLDQGLQFLIQYYNGEERAKGNILERFSAQQFPDLHSELNLSSLELGDSALYFCASSIGDTGELFFGEGSRLTVL.

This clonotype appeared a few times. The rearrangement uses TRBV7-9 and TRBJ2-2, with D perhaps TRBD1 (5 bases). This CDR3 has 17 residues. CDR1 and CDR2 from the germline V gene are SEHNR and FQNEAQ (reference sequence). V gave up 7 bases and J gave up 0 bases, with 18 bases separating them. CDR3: CASTKTPGKANTGELFF. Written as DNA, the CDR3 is TGTGCCAGCACCAAAACGCCAGGGAAAGCGAACACCGGGGAGCTGTTTTTT.

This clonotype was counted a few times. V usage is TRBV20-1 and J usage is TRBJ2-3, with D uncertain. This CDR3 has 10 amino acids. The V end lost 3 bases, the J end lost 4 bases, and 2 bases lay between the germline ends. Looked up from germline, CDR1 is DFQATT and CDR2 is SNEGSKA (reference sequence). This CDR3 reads CSASSDTQYF. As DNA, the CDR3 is TGCAGTGCTAGTTCAGATACGCAGTATTTT.

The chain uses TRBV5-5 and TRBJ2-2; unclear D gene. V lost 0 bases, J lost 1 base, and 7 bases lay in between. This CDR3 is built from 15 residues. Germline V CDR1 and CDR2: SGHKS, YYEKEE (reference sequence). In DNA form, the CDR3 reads TGTGCCAGCAGCTTGGAGAGTAGGAACACCGGGGAGCTGTTTTTT. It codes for CASSLESRNTGELFF.

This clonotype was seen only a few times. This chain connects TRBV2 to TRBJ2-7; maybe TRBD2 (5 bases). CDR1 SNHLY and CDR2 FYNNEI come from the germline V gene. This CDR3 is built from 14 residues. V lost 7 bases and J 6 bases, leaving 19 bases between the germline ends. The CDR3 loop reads CASIRGKGSGEQYF. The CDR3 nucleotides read TGTGCCAGCATCCGAGGGAAGGGATCGGGCGAGCAGTACTTC.

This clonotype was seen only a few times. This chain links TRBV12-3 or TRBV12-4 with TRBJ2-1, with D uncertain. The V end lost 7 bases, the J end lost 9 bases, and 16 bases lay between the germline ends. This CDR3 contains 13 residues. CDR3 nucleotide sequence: TGTGCCAGCAACCCGACCAGGAATGGTGAGCAGTTCTTC. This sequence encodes CASNPTRNGEQFF.

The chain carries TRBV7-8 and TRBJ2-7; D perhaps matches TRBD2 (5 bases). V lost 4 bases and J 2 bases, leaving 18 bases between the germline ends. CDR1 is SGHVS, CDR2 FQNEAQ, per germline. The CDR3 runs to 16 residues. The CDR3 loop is CASSSRQADLPYEQYF. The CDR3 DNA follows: TGTGCCAGCAGCTCCCGTCAAGCGGACCTACCCTACGAGCAGTACTTC.

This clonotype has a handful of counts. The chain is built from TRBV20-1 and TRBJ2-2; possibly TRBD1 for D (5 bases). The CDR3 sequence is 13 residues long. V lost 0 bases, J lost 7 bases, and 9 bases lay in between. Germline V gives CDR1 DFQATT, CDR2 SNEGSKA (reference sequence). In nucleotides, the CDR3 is TGCAGTGCTAGAGATCCAGGGATCGGGGAGCTGTTTTTT. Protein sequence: CSARDPGIGELFF.

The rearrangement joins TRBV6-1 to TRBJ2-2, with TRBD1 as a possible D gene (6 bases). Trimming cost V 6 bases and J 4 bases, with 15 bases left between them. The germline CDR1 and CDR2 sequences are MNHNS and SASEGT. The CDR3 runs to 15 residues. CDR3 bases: TGTGCCAGCAGCTCCGGGACACTTGGCACCGGGGAGCTGTTTTTT. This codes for CASSSGTLGTGELFF.

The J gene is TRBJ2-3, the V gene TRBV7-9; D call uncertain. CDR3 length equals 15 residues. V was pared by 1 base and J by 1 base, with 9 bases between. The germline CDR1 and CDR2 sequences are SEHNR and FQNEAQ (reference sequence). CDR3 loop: CASSLGVSGTDTQYF. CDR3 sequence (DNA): TGTGCCAGCAGCTTAGGAGTCTCTGGCACAGATACGCAGTATTTT.